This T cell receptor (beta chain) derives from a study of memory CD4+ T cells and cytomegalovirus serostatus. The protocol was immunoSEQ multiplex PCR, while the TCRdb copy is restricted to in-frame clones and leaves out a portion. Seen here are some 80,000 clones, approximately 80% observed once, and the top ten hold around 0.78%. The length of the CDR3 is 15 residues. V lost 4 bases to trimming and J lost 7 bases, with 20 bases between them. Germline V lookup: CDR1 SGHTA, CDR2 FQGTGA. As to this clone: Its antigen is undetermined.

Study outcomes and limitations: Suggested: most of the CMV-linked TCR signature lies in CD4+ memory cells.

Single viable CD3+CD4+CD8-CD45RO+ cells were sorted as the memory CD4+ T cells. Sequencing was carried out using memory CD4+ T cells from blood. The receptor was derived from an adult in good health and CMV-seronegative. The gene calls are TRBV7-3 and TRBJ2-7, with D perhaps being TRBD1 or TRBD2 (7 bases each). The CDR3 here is CASSSRTRQGGEQYF. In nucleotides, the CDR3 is TGTGCCAGCAGCTCGCGCACGAGACAGGGAGGGGAGCAGTACTTC.